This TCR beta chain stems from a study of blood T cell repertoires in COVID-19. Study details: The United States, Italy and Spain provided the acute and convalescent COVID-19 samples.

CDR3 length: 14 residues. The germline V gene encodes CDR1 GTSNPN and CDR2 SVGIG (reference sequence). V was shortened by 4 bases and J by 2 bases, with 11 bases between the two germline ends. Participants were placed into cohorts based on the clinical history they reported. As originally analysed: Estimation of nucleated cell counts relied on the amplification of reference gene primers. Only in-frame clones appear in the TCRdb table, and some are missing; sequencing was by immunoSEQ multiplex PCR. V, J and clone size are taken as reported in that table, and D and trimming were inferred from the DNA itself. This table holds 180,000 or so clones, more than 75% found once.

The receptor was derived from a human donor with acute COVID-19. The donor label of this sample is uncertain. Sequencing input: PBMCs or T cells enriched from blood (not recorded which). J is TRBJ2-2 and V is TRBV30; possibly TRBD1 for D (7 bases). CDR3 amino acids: CAWNRGLNTGELFF. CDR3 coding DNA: TGTGCCTGGAACAGGGGACTTAACACCGGGGAGCTGTTTTTT.